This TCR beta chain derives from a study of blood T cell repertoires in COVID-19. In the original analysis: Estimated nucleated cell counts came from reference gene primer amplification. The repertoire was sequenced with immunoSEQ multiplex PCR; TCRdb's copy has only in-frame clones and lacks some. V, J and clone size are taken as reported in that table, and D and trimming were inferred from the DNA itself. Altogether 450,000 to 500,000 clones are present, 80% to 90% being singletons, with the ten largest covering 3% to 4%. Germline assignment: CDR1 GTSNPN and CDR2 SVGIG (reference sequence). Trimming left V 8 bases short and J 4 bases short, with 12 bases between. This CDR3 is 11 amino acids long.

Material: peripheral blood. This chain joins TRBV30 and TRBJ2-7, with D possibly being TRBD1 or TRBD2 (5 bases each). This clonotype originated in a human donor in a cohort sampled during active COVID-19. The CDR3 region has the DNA TGTGCCGGGGGTGAGAGGTACGAGCAGTACTTC. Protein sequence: CAGGERYEQYF.